This TCR beta chain was recovered during a study of blood T cell repertoires in COVID-19. At the level of the study: The cDNA or gDNA used as material had been derived from T cells, B-cell-depleted T cells, or PBMCs.

Source study methods: Scientists estimated how many nucleated cells there were by amplifying reference gene primers. The assay was immunoSEQ multiplex PCR, and TCRdb's table has in-frame clones only and misses some. D and trimming come from the DNA, and the V and J calls and clone size come from that table. The sample records a few hundred thousand clones, more than 65% being singletons. Germline CDR1 reads MDHEN; CDR2 reads SYDVKM. This CDR3 region has 15 residues. V shed 5 bases and J 4 bases; nucleotides not matched to a gene: 10. Sequencing was carried out using peripheral blood. The gene calls are TRBV28 and TRBJ1-2; 7 bases agree with TRBD1. This clonotype originated in a woman aged 18 to 35 with acute or convalescent COVID-19. CDR3 residues: CASSPSVDRSYGYTF. The CDR3 nucleotides read TGTGCCAGCAGTCCCAGCGTGGACAGGAGCTATGGCTACACCTTC.